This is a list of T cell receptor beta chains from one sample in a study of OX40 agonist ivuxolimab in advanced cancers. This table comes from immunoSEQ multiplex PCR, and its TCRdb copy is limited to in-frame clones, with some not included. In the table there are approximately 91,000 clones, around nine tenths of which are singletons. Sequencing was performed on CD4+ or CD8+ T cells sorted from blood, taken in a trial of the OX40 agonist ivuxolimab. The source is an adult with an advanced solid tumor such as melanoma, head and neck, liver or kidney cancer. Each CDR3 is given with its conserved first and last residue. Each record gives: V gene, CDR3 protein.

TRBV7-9	CASSAAGAGYGYTF
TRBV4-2	CASGEGGPYNEQFF
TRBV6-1	CASSGQGGGSYEQYF
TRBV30	CAWSARTRGPPNTNQPQHF
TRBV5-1	CASTPATRNTEAFF
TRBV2	CATPGQGADEQYF
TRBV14	CASRQQGPEQYF
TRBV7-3	CASSRGEYNSPLHF
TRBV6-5	CASSYSVLGDTQYF
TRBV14	CASSYGTGRYGYTF
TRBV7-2	CASSLVDSNQPQHF
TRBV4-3	CASSQGSNSPLHF
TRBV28	CASSLTAPVEQYF
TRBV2	CASRPQGNSGNTIYF
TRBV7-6	CASSLKGTGELFF
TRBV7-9	CASSSWGGYEQYF
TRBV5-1	CASSWRGTTGVSSTDTQYF
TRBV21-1	CASGKVDRDYEQYF
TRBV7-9	CASSSRGALLNTEAFF
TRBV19	CASSQELGVNEQFF
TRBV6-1	CASSGKGGTDTQYF
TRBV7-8	CASSSKRGLEYEQFF
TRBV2	CARGGQGRSSYNSPLHF
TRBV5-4	CAELGVSTRTDTQYF
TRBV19	CASMRTGWGDYGYTF
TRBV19	CASSRKHQGARNYGYTF
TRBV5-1	CASSARTDRETEAFF
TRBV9	CASSVALNTGELFF
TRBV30	CAWRSVVKDSKYGYTF
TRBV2	CASSTSGMEQYF
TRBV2	CASLRLAGKNEQFF
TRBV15	CATSSGSGSYEQYF
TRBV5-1	CASSPERPAAASEQYF
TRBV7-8	CASSLAQGANTGELFF
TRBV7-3	CASSSGGVNEQFF
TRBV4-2	CASIRTSGSTGELFF
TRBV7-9	CASSLVGYGYTF
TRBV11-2	CASSAFGGVDQETQYF
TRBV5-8	CASSLAQDRRVGYTF
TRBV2	CASKTQATGNEQFF
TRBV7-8	CASSLGKSPLHF
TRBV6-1	CASSDRQGPGSYEQYF
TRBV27	CASRIPGGSYNEQFF
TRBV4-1	CASSREWTSGGGSYQETQYF
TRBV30	CAWSVGQITLATNEKLFF
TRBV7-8	CASSPVLGNTEAFF
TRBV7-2	CASSLEGSGGAWETQYF
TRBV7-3	CASSPTSDSNEQYF
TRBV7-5	CVRSLVRCIGYEQYF
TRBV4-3	CASSLRPQGGGDGYTF
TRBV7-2	CASSLEQGGNYGYTF
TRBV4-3	CATFEKLFF
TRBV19	CASSPTGSDEQYF
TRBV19	CASMREGASWNEQFF
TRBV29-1	CSVQTAMNTEAFF